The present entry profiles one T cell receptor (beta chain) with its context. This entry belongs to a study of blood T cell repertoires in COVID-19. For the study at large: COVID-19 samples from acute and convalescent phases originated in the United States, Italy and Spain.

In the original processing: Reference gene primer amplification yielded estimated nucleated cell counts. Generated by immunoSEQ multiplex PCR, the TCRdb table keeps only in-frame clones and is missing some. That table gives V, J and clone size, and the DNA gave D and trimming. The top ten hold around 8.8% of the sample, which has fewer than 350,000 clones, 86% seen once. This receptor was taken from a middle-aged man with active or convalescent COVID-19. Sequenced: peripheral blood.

CDR3 sequence (DNA): TGTGCCAGCAGTGAGGGGGCTGGAGATACGCAGTATTTT. This translates into CASSEGAGDTQYF. The chain has TRBV2 and TRBJ2-3; D possibly corresponds to TRBD1 (6 bases). The germline V gene has CDR1 SNHLY and CDR2 FYNNEI. Trimming took off 3 bases at V and 5 bases at J, with 9 bases between the two ends. The CDR3 covers 13 residues. Drawing the rest from reference TRBV2 and TRBJ2-3, the complete variable domain is EPEVTQTPSHQVTQMGQEVILRCVPISNHLYFYWYRQILGQKVEFLVSFYNNEISEKSEIFDDQFSVERPDGSNFTLKIRSTKLEDSAMYFCASSEGAGDTQYFGPGTRLTVL.